This T cell receptor beta chain was sequenced in a study of cytomegalovirus exposure and HLA in healthy donors. PCR employed 60 Vbeta and 13 Jbeta primers. The repertoire was sequenced with immunoSEQ multiplex PCR; TCRdb's copy has only in-frame clones and lacks some. Here the sample spans approximately 130,000 clones, 70% to 80% being singletons. Trimming pared 2 bases from V and 4 bases from J, leaving 8 bases between. This CDR3 comprises 13 residues. Per germline, CDR1 SGHTA and CDR2 FQGTGA. Specimen: PBMCs. V gene TRBV7-3 combines with J gene TRBJ1-1; weak D call: TRBD1 (5 bases). This sequence originates from a man younger than 45 in good health and CMV-seronegative. In DNA, the CDR3 is TGTGCCAGCAGCTTATTGGGGCGCACTGAAGCTTTCTTT. This translates into CASSLLGRTEAFF.